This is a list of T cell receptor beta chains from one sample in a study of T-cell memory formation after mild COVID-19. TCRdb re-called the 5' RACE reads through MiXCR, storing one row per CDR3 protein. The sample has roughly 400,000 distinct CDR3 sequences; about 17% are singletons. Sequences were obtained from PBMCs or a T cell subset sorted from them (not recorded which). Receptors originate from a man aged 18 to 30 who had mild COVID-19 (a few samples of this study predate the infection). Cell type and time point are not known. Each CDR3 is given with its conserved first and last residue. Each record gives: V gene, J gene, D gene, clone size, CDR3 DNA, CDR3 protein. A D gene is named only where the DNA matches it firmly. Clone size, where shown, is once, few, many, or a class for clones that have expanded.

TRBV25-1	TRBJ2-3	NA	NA	TGTGCCAGCAGCCGGGACTCAGATACGCAGTATTTT	CASSRDSDTQYF
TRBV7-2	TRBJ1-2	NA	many	TGTGCCAGCAGCCCGGGACGCCACTATGGCTACACCTTC	CASSPGRHYGYTF
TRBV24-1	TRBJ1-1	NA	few	TGTGCCACCAGTGGTTTGGGCACTGAAGCTTTCTTT	CATSGLGTEAFF
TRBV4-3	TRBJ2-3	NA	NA	TGCGCCAGCAGCCCTAGGGAGGTTTCTGTGTACACAGATACGCAGTATTTT	CASSPREVSVYTDTQYF
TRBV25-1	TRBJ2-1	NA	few	TGTGCCAGCAGTGAATCCCGGGGGGCTGTCGGTGAGCAGTTCTTC	CASSESRGAVGEQFF
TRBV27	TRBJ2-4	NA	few	TGTGCCAGCAGTTCCCTCACAGGGACCTTACTAGCCAAAAACATTCAGTACTTC	CASSSLTGTLLAKNIQYF
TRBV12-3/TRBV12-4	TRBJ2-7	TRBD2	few	TGTGCCAGCAGCCTATTGGGGGGGACCTACGAGCAGTACTTC	CASSLLGGTYEQYF
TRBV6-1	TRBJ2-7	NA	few	TGTGCCAGCAGTACCACCAATTGGGGCAGGGACTACGAGCAGTACTTC	CASSTTNWGRDYEQYF
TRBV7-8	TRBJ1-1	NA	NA	TGTGCCAGCAGCTCCGACTTAGGGAGGGTGGTTGTCAGAAGGTACACTGAAGCTTTCTTT	CASSSDLGRVVVRRYTEAFF
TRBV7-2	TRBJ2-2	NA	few	TGTGCCAGCAGCTTAGACATCCGGGGCGGGGAGCTGTTTTTT	CASSLDIRGGELFF
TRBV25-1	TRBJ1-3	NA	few	TGTGCCAGCAGTGATATTACAGCCCTAGCCTCTGGAAACACCATATATTTT	CASSDITALASGNTIYF
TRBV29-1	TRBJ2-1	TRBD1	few	TGCAGCGCTAAGCGGGACAGGGACAATGAGCAGTTCTTC	CSAKRDRDNEQFF
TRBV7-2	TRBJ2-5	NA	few	TGTGCCAGCAGCTCATCCGGGACTCAAGAGACCCAGTACTTC	CASSSSGTQETQYF
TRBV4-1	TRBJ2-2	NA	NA	TGCGCCAGCAGCCAAGTCCACAGCCACACCGGGGAGCTGTTTTTT	CASSQVHSHTGELFF
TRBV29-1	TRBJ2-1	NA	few	TGCAGCGTTGAGGGCCGGACTTCTGGGGGGCAGGGCTACAATGAGCAGTTCTTC	CSVEGRTSGGQGYNEQFF
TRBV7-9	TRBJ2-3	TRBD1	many	TGTGCCAGCAGCTTCGGACAGGGGGAGAGCACAGATACGCAGTATTTT	CASSFGQGESTDTQYF
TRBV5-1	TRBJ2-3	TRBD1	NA	TGCGCCAGCAGCTGGGGTGGACAGGGTGATGCAGATACGCAGTATTTT	CASSWGGQGDADTQYF
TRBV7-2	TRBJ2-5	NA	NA	TGTGCCAGCACTGGGGACGATAAATCCCGGGAGACCCAGTACTTC	CASTGDDKSRETQYF
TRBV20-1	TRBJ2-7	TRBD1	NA	TGCAGTGCTAGAGAAAGGGGACAGGGGGCCTACGAGCAGTACTTC	CSARERGQGAYEQYF
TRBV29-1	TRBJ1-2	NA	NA	TGCAGCGTTGGCAGGGTTTCGACTGGCTACACCTTC	CSVGRVSTGYTF
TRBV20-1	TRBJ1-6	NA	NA	TGCAGTGCTAGAGAGGGGGACAAGGGGGATTCCAATAATTCACCCCTCCACTTT	CSAREGDKGDSNNSPLHF
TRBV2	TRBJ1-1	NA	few	TGTGCCAGCAGTGAACGGGGTGAAGCTTTCTTT	CASSERGEAFF
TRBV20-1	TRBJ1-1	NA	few	TGCAGTGCTAAGGGGGGACCCCCTGAAGCTTTCTTT	CSAKGGPPEAFF
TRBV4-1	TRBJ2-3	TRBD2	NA	TGCGCCAGCCTACTCCGGGTAGCGGGGGAGGCAGATACGCAGTATTTT	CASLLRVAGEADTQYF
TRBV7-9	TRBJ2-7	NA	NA	TGTGCCAGCGAGCCTCCCGCAACCTTCGGGGAGCAGTACTTC	CASEPPATFGEQYF
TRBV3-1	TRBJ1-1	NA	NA	TGTGCCAGCAGCCGGATAGGGCAGAACACTGAAGCTTTCTTT	CASSRIGQNTEAFF
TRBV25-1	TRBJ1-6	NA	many	TGTGCCAGCAGTGAGCAGGATAATTCACCCCTCCACTTT	CASSEQDNSPLHF
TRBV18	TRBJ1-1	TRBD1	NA	TGTGCCAGCTCACCCCGGCAGGGGGCGAGTACTGAAGCTTTCTTT	CASSPRQGASTEAFF